The clone carrying this TCR beta chain showed up many times. Its specificity is not known. This entry belongs to a study of early T cells in non-severe SARS-CoV-2 infection. Overall study context: Unsorted whole blood bulk RNA was sequenced, with unpaired chains. General study findings and limits: Matching with VDJdb favored anti-spike CD8 responses (missing private and CD4 specificities).

Unique molecular identifiers were affixed to single, distinct cDNA molecules. TCRdb redid the calling of the 5' RACE reads with MiXCR, one entry per CDR3 protein. The repertoire holds around 44,000 distinct CDR3 sequences, with 7.7% as singletons. Trimming shortened V by 5 bases and J by 3 bases, and 14 bases separated the two germline ends. The CDR3 runs 15 residues. Germline V lookup: CDR1 SEHNR, CDR2 FQNEAQ (reference sequence). This chain uses TRBV7-9 with TRBJ1-5; no reliable D call. The receptor comes from an adult who was a healthcare worker with PCR-confirmed SARS-CoV-2 infection or an uninfected control (not recorded which). Input material: whole blood. CDR3 sequence reads: CASSLVMGNNQPQHF. The DNA for the CDR3 is TGTGCCAGCAGCCTTGTGATGGGGAACAATCAGCCCCAGCATTTT.